This T cell receptor beta chain was sequenced during a study of OX40 agonist ivuxolimab in advanced cancers. Whole-study context: Hepatocellular carcinoma, melanoma, renal cell or head and neck cancer occurred in dose-escalation patients. Participants averaged 60 years of age (range roughly 23 to 85) and were roughly 80% male.

Trimming left V 1 base short and J 0 bases short, with 13 bases between. The CDR3 runs to 16 residues. CDR1 and CDR2 from the germline V gene are SGHRS and YFSETQ. Repertoires were generated with immunoSEQ multiplex PCR, while TCRdb's copy carries only in-frame clones and drops some. This sample has over 45,000 clones; 83% occur once, and the top ten carry 3.1%. The V gene is TRBV5-1, the J gene TRBJ1-2; no definite D call. This sequence originates from an adult with an advanced solid tumor such as melanoma, head and neck, liver or kidney cancer. The sequencing here drew on CD4+ or CD8+ T cells sorted from blood, taken in a trial of the OX40 agonist ivuxolimab. The CDR3 here is CASSLMVGYTNYGYTF. The CDR3 DNA is TGCGCCAGCAGCTTGATGGTCGGGTATACTAACTATGGCTACACCTTC.